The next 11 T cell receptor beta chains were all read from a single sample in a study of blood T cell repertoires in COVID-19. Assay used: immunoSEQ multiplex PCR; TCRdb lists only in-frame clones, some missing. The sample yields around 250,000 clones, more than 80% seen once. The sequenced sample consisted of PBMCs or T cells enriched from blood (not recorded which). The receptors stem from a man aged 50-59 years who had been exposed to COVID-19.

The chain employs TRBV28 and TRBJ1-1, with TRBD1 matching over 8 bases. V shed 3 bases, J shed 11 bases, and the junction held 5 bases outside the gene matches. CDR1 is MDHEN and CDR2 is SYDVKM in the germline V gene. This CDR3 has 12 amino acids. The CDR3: CASSFRTGWAFF. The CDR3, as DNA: TGTGCCAGCAGTTTCCGGACAGGGTGGGCTTTCTTT.

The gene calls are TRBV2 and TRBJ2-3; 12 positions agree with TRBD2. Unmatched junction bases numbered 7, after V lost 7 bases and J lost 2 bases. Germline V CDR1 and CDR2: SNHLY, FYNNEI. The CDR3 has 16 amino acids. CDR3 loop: CASTTGTSGFTDTQYF. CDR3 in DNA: TGTGCCAGCACCACCGGGACTAGCGGGTTCACAGATACGCAGTATTTT.

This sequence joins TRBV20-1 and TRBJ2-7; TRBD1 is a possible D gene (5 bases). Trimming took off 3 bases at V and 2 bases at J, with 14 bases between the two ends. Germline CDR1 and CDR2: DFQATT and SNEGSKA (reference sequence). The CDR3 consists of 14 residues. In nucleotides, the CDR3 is TGCAGTGCTAGTCTTGGACACTTAACCTACGAGCAGTACTTC. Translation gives CSASLGHLTYEQYF.

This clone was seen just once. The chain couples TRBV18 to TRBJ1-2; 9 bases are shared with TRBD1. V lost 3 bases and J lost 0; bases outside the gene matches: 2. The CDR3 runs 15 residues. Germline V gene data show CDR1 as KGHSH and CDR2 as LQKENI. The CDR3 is CASSPGTGTNYGYTF. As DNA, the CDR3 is TGTGCCAGCTCACCCGGGACAGGGACTAACTATGGCTACACCTTC.

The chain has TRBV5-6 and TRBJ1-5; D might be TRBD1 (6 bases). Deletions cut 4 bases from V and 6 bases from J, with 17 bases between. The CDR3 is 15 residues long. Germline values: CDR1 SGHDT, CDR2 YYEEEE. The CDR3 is CASSVGPGEGQPQHF. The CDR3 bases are TGTGCCAGCAGCGTCGGGCCAGGGGAAGGTCAGCCCCAGCATTTT.

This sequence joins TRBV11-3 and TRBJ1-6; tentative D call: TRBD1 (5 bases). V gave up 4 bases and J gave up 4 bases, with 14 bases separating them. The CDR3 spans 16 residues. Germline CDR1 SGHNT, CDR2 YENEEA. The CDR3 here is CASSSGYQGYNSPLHF. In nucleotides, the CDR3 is TGTGCCAGCAGCTCCGGCTATCAGGGTTATAATTCACCCCTCCACTTT.

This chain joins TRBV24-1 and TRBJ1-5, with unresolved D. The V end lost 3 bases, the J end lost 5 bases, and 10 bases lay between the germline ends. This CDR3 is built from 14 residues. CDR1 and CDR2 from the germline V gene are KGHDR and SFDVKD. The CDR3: CATSDPGEHQPQHF. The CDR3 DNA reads TGTGCCACCAGTGATCCCGGGGAGCATCAGCCCCAGCATTTT.

The CDR3, as DNA: TGCGCCAGCAGTGAGGGGGGACTAGCGGGGAGCACAGATACGCAGTATTTT. This codes for CASSEGGLAGSTDTQYF. The rearrangement links TRBV10-1 to TRBJ2-3; TRBD2 aligns across 13 bases. The CDR3 covers 17 residues. The V gene's germline CDR1 is WNHNN and CDR2 SYGVQD (reference sequence). The ends lost 2 bases at V and 0 bases at J; junction bases unmatched: 2.

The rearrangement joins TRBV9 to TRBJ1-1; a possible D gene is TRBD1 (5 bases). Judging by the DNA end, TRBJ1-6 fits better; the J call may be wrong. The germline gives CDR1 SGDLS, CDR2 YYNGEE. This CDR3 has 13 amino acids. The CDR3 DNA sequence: TGTGCCAGCAGCAACGCGGGACCTGGAATTCTCCACTTT. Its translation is CASSNAGPGILHF.

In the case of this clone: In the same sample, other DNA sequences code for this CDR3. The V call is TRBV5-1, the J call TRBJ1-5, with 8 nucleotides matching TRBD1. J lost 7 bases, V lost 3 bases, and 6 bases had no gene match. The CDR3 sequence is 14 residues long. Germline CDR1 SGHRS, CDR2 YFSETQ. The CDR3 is CASSSGQGGQPQHF. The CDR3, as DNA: TGCGCCAGCAGCTCCGGACAGGGTGGGCAGCCCCAGCATTTT.

The CDR3 nucleotides are TGTGCCAGCAGCAGCTGGGACAGATTAAACACTGAAGCTTTCTTT. Encoded protein: CASSSWDRLNTEAFF. The chain links TRBV7-9 to TRBJ1-1; 7 nucleotides line up with TRBD1. This CDR3 region has 15 residues. The V and J ends lost 5 bases and 2 bases, in that order; junction bases with no gene match: 8. Germline CDR1 SEHNR, CDR2 FQNEAQ (reference sequence).